This T cell receptor beta chain was documented in a study of cytomegalovirus exposure and HLA in healthy donors. Points from the study as a whole: Earlier findings revealed that most TCR beta V segments proved productive either about 90% or about 30% of the time. What was likely a sequencing artifact was a cluster of highly shared sequence variants.

The germline V gene has CDR1 MDHEN and CDR2 SYDVKM. Trimming shortened V by 7 bases and J by 0 bases, and 13 bases separated the two germline ends. This CDR3 comprises 15 residues. The PCR was carried out with 60 Vbeta primers and 13 Jbeta primers. Repertoires were generated with immunoSEQ multiplex PCR, while TCRdb's copy carries only in-frame clones and drops some. The sample consists of about 120,000 clones, around 77% of them appearing once. Notes on this clone: Antigen unknown.

The chain recombines TRBV28 with TRBJ2-1, with no clear D. Sequenced input: PBMCs. This sequence was found in a middle-aged man in good health and CMV-seropositive. The CDR3 spells CASTLGSASYNEQFF. CDR3 bases: TGTGCCAGCACCCTAGGATCTGCCTCCTACAATGAGCAGTTCTTC.